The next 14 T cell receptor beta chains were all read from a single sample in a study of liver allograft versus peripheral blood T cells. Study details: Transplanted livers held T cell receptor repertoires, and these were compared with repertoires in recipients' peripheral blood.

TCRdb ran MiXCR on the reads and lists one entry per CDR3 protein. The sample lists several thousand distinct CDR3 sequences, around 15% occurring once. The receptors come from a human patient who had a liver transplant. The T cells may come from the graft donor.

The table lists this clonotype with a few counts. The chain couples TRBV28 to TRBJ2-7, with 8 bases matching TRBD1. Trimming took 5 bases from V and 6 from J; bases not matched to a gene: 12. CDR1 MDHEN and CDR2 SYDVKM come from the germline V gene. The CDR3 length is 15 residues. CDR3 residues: CASSPPGQVVPEQYF. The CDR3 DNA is TGTGCCAGCAGTCCACCGGGACAGGTAGTTCCCGAGCAGTACTTC.

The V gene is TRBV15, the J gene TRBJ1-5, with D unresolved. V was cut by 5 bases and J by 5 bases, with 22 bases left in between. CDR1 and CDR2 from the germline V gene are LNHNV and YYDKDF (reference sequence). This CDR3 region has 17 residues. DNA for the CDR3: TGTGCCACCAGCCCGGTACGGCCCCCGCCCTTGGATCAGCCCCAGCATTTT. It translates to CATSPVRPPPLDQPQHF.

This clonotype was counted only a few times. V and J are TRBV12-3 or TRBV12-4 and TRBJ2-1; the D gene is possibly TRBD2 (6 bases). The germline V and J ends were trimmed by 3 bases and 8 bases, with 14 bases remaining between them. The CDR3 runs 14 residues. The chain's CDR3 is CASSLVERGDEQFF. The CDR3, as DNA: TGTGCCAGCAGTTTGGTAGAGCGCGGGGATGAGCAGTTCTTC.

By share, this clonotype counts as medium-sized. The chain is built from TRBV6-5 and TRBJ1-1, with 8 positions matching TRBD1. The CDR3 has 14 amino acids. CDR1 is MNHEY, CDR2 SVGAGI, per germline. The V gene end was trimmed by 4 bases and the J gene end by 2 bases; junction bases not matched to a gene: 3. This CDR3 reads CASSSRGRNTEAFF. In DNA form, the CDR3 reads TGTGCCAGCAGTTCCAGGGGGCGAAACACTGAAGCTTTCTTT.

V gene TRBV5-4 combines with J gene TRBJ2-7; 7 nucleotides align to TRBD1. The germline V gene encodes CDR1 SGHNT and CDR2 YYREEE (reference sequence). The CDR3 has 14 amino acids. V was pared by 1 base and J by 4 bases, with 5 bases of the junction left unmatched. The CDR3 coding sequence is TGTGCCAGCAGCTTGAGACAGGGTGAATACGAGCAGTACTTC. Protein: CASSLRQGEYEQYF.

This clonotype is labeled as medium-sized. The CDR3: CASSYLASGSSYNEQFF. CDR3 sequence (DNA): TGTGCCAGCAGTTACTTGGCTAGCGGGAGCTCCTACAATGAGCAGTTCTTC. The V gene is TRBV6-5, the J gene TRBJ2-1; 10 bases match TRBD2. The junction had 3 bases not matched to a gene; V was cut back by 1 base and J by 0 bases. The CDR3 runs to 17 residues. Germline V gene lookup returns CDR1 MNHEY and CDR2 SVGAGI.

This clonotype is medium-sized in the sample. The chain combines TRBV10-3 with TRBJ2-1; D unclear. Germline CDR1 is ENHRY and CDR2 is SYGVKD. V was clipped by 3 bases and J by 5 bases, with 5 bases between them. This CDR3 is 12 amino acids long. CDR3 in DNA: TGTGCCATCAGTGATTTGAACAATGAGCAGTTCTTC. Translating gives CAISDLNNEQFF.

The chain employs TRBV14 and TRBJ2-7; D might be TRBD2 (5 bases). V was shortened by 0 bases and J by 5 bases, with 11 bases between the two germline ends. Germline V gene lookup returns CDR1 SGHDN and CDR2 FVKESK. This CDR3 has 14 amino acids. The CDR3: CASSQDRGLHEQYF. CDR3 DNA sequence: TGTGCCAGCAGCCAAGATCGAGGGCTGCACGAGCAGTACTTC.

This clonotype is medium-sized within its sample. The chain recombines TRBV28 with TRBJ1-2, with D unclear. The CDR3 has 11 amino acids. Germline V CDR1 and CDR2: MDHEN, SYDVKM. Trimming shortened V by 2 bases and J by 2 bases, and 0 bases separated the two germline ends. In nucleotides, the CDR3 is TGTGCCAGCAGTTTAAACTATGGCTACACCTTC. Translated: CASSLNYGYTF.

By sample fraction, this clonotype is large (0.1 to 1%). The CDR3 reads CASKEAGVDHEQYF. The CDR3 DNA reads as TGTGCCAGCAAGGAAGCGGGGGTGGATCACGAGCAGTACTTC. The rearrangement links TRBV27 to TRBJ2-7, with 8 nucleotides matching TRBD2. The CDR3 has 14 residues. The junction had 10 bases not matched to a gene; V was cut back by 7 bases and J by 5 bases. The germline V gene has CDR1 MNHEY and CDR2 SMNVEV (reference sequence).

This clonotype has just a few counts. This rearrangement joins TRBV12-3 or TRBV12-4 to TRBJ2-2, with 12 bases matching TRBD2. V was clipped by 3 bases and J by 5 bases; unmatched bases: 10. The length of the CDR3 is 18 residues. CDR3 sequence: CASSFSLAGGPGTGELFF. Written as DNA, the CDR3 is TGTGCCAGCAGTTTCTCCCTAGCGGGAGGGCCAGGTACCGGGGAGCTGTTTTTT.

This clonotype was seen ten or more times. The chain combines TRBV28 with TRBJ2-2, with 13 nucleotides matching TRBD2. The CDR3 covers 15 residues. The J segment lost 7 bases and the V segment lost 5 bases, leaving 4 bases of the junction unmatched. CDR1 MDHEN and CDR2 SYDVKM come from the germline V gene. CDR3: CASSTSGGASGELFF. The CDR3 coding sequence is TGTGCCAGCAGTACTAGCGGGGGGGCCAGCGGGGAGCTGTTTTTT.

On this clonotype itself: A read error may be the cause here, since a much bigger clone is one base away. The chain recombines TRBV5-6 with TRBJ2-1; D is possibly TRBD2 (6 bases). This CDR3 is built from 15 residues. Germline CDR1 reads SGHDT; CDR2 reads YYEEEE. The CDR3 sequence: CAGSLVRGLGNEQFF. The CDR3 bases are TGTGCCGGCAGCTTGGTTAGGGGACTGGGGAATGAGCAGTTCTTC.

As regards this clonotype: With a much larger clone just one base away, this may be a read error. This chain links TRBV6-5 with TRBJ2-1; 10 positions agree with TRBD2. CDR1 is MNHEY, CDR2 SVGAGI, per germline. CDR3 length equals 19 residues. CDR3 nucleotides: TGTACCAGCAGTTACTCCGGGACTAGCGTACTCACTTCCTACAATGAGCAGTTCTTC. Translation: CTSSYSGTSVLTSYNEQFF.